A single T cell receptor beta chain is shown here with its context. The sample originates from a study of T cells in Graves' hyperthyroidism and ophthalmopathy. What was amplified from RNA transcripts were TCR beta CDR3 regions. The HTBI primer set served for first-round RT-PCR of the TCR CDR3. One entry per CDR3 protein, called by TCRdb with MiXCR from the multiplex PCR reads. The sample holds about 380,000 distinct CDR3 sequences, under 20% seen once. The CDR3 consists of 15 residues. Between the trimmed V and J ends, which lost 1 base and 5 bases, there was a span of 12 bases. The germline gives CDR1 MNHNS, CDR2 SASEGT.

This TCR derives from a man aged 18 to 30 with Graves' ophthalmopathy. The genes are TRBV6-1 and TRBJ2-1; D gene uncertain. The sequenced sample was blood. CDR3 amino acids: CASSEGTRQNNEQFF. CDR3 nucleotide sequence: TGTGCCAGCAGTGAAGGTACCAGGCAAAACAATGAGCAGTTCTTC.